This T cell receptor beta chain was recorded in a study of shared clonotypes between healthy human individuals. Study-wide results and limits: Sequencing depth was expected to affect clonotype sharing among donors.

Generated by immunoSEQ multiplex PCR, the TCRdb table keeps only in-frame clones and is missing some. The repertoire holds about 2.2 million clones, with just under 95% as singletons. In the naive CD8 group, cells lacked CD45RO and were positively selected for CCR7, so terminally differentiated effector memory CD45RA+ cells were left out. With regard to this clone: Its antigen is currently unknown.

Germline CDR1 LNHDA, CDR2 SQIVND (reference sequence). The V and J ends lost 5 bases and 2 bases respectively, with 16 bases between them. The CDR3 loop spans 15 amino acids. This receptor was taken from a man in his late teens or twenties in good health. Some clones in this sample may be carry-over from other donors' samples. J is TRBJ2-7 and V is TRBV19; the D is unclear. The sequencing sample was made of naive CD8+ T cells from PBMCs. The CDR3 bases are TGTGCCAGTAGTCCCGGCGACGGTTGGGCCTACGAGCAGTACTTC. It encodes CASSPGDGWAYEQYF.